This is a list of T cell receptor beta chains from one sample in a study of T cell responses to AZD1222 COVID-19 vaccine. Here immunoSEQ multiplex PCR was the method, and the copy in TCRdb shows in-frame clones only, minus some. The sample has approximately 110,000 clones, roughly 90% seen once. The sequences come from peripheral blood, collected on day 0 of AZD1222 vaccination. The receptor source for this set is an adult in good health. Both conserved end residues are part of each CDR3. The D gene is left open where the match is weak. The size of a clone is reported for some rows only, either as once, few or many, or as a class for expanded clones.

>TRBV5-1|.|TRBJ2-7|.
CASSGGAGPSMGYEQYF
TGCGCCAGCAGCGGTGGGGCGGGCCCCAGTATGGGCTACGAGCAGTACTTC
>TRBV20-1|.|TRBJ1-2|.
CSASPVSRGGYTF
TGCAGTGCTAGTCCGGTTTCGCGAGGGGGCTACACCTTC
>TRBV2|.|TRBJ1-5|.
CASRVGGQPQHF
TGTGCCAGCAGGGTTGGTGGTCAGCCCCAGCATTTT
>TRBV6-1|.|TRBJ2-7|TRBD1
CASREGTGSREQYF
TGTGCCAGCAGAGAAGGGACAGGGTCCCGCGAGCAGTACTTC
>TRBV11-2|once|TRBJ1-6|.
CASSPLAGSKLSPPLHF
TGTGCCAGCAGCCCCCTGGCCGGATCGAAGCTCAGCCCGCCCCTCCACTTT
>TRBV1|.|TRBJ2-1|.
CTSSPLLLAGDHNEQFF
TGCACCAGCAGCCCGCTATTACTAGCGGGAGATCACAATGAGCAGTTCTTC
>TRBV3-1/TRBV3-2|.|TRBJ1-2|.
CASSQLQGNYGYTF
TGTGCCAGCAGCCAACTACAGGGAAACTATGGCTACACCTTC
>TRBV2|.|TRBJ2-5|.
CASSGQETQYF
TGTGCCAGCAGTGGCCAAGAGACCCAGTACTTC
>TRBV3-1/TRBV3-2|.|TRBJ1-2|.
CASSQDSRGYYGYTF
TGTGCCAGCAGCCAAGATTCCAGGGGCTACTATGGCTACACCTTC
>TRBV2|.|TRBJ1-3|TRBD1
CASRTQGASGNTIYF
TGTGCCAGCAGGACACAGGGGGCGTCAGGAAACACCATATATTTT
>TRBV15|.|TRBJ2-7|.
CATSREGPSYEQYF
TGTGCCACCAGCAGAGAGGGCCCTTCCTACGAGCAGTACTTC
>TRBV19|.|TRBJ1-4|.
CASSMRRDEKLFF
TGTGCCAGTAGTATGCGGAGAGATGAAAAACTGTTTTTT
>TRBV6-2/TRBV6-3|.|TRBJ2-2|.
CASSYPPTGELFF
TGTGCCAGCAGTTATCCACCAACCGGGGAGCTGTTTTTT
>TRBV12-5|few|TRBJ1-1|TRBD1
CASGLTPDRVEAFF
TGTGCTAGTGGTTTGACGCCCGACAGGGTCGAAGCTTTCTTT
>TRBV7-2|.|TRBJ2-3|.
CASSSTKGADTQYF
TGTGCCAGCAGTTCGACAAAGGGCGCAGATACGCAGTATTTT
>TRBV6-5|.|TRBJ2-1|.
CASSYRRTALNEQFF
TGTGCCAGCAGTTACCGACGTACCGCCCTGAATGAGCAGTTCTTC
>TRBV11-2|few|TRBJ1-6|TRBD1
CASSILQGGSPLHF
TGTGCCAGCAGCATTTTACAGGGGGGCTCACCCCTCCACTTT
>TRBV12-3/TRBV12-4|.|TRBJ2-7|.
CASSLNYEQYF
TGTGCCAGCAGTTTAAACTACGAGCAGTACTTC
>TRBV18|.|TRBJ1-4|TRBD1
CASSPPGQAFSTNEKLFF
TGTGCCAGCTCACCACCAGGACAGGCCTTTTCAACTAATGAAAAACTGTTTTTT
>TRBV21-1|.|TRBJ2-4|.
CASSRATPELAKNIQYF
TGTGCCAGCAGTCGAGCGACACCAGAACTAGCCAAAAACATTCAGTACTTC
>TRBV11-2|once|TRBJ2-7|TRBD2
CASSPSGSYEQYF
TGTGCCAGCAGCCCTAGCGGCTCCTACGAGCAGTACTTC
>TRBV7-6|.|TRBJ2-7|TRBD2
CASSFLAGPTTYEQYF
TGTGCCAGCAGCTTCCTAGCGGGGCCAACTACCTACGAGCAGTACTTC
>TRBV3-1/TRBV3-2|.|TRBJ2-1|TRBD1
CASSSQTGKGSEQFF
TGTGCCAGCAGCTCCCAGACAGGGAAGGGGAGTGAGCAGTTCTTC
>TRBV6-5|.|TRBJ2-7|.
CASRRLALTGDEQYF
TGTGCCAGCAGAAGATTAGCTCTCACGGGGGACGAGCAGTACTTC
>TRBV4-3|.|TRBJ2-7|TRBD2
CASSQESGSSYEQYF
TGCGCCAGCAGCCAAGAAAGCGGGAGCTCCTACGAGCAGTACTTC
>TRBV6-5|.|TRBJ1-3|.
CAPPETGNTIYF
TGTGCCCCCCCCGAGACTGGAAACACCATATATTTT
>TRBV5-6|.|TRBJ2-5|TRBD2
CASSEGASGRAGETQYF
TGTGCCAGCAGCGAGGGGGCTAGCGGGAGGGCAGGGGAGACCCAGTACTTC
>TRBV6-4|.|TRBJ1-5|TRBD1
CASSDPKGARQPQHF
TGTGCCAGCAGTGACCCGAAGGGGGCAAGACAGCCCCAGCATTTT
>TRBV10-2|once|TRBJ2-1|.
CASSPGHPSYNEQFF
TGCGCCAGCAGTCCGGGACACCCCTCCTACAATGAGCAGTTCTTC
>TRBV12-3/TRBV12-4|.|TRBJ2-7|.
CASSFGTYEQYF
TGTGCCAGCAGTTTCGGGACATACGAGCAGTACTTC
>TRBV6-2/TRBV6-3|.|TRBJ2-1|.
CASSLQAGNGVGIF
TGTGCCAGCAGTTTACAAGCGGGCAATGGTGTAGGGATCTTC
>TRBV4-1|.|TRBJ1-2|.
CASSQSGVGYTF
TGCGCCAGCAGCCAGTCAGGGGTTGGCTACACCTTC
>TRBV11-3|.|TRBJ2-7|TRBD1
CASSPHGTGGYEQYF
TGTGCCAGCAGCCCCCACGGGACAGGGGGCTACGAGCAGTACTTC
>TRBV7-3|.|TRBJ2-1|TRBD2
CASSSSSLGEGLAGVTYNEQFF
TGTGCCAGCAGCTCTTCCAGCTTAGGTGAAGGACTAGCGGGAGTTACGTACAATGAGCAGTTCTTC
>TRBV6-1|.|TRBJ1-5|.
CASSEIPGANQPQHF
TGTGCCAGCAGTGAAATACCGGGGGCTAACCAGCCCCAGCATTTT
>TRBV19|.|TRBJ1-5|.
CASSKGRGNQPQHF
TGTGCCAGTAGTAAGGGTAGAGGCAATCAGCCCCAGCATTTT
>TRBV6-5|once|TRBJ1-6|TRBD1
CASGTGTGIFGWNF
TGTGCCAGCGGGACCGGGACAGGGATATTTGGTTGGAACTTT
>TRBV30|.|TRBJ2-1|TRBD2
CAWRVTSGRANEQFF
TGTGCCTGGAGGGTAACTAGCGGGAGGGCCAATGAGCAGTTCTTC
>TRBV7-2|.|TRBJ2-7|.
CASSLGSDRSYEQYF
TGTGCCAGCAGCTTAGGATCCGATCGCTCCTACGAGCAGTACTTC
>TRBV6-5|.|TRBJ2-3|.
CATRTSSASTDTQYF
TGTGCCACCCGAACATCGAGCGCATCCACAGATACGCAGTATTTT
>TRBV28|.|TRBJ1-5|TRBD1
CASSLPRQGSGPQHF
TGTGCCAGCAGTTTGCCAAGACAGGGTTCGGGGCCCCAGCATTTT
>TRBV5-4|.|TRBJ2-2|TRBD2
CASSPPSGRITGELFF
TGTGCCAGCAGCCCACCTAGCGGGAGGATCACCGGGGAGCTGTTTTTT